Following are 20 T cell receptor beta chains from one sample sequenced in a study of T cells in Graves' hyperthyroidism and ophthalmopathy. What was amplified from RNA transcripts were TCR beta CDR3 regions. First-round RT-PCR with HTBI primers amplified the TCR CDR3 region. MiXCR, applied by TCRdb to the multiplex PCR reads, yields one record per CDR3 protein. Among about 740,000 distinct CDR3 sequences listed, 14% were seen once. Sequencing was done on a sample of blood. Receptors originate from a woman aged 18-29 years with Graves' hyperthyroidism.

This clonotype was seen a few times. This rearrangement joins TRBV10-1 to TRBJ1-5; D may be TRBD1 (5 bases). V lost 6 bases and J lost 0, with 21 bases in between. The CDR3 length is 18 residues. CDR1 and CDR2 from the germline V gene are WNHNN and SYGVQD (reference sequence). For the CDR3, the DNA is TGCGCCAGCAGGCTGAACGGGACCCAGGCTGCTAGCAATCAGCCCCAGCATTTT. The encoded protein is CASRLNGTQAASNQPQHF.

The chain links TRBV18 to TRBJ2-6; D ambiguous. The CDR3 sequence is 14 residues long. Germline lookup yields CDR1 KGHSH and CDR2 LQKENI. V was shortened by 6 bases and J by 3 bases, with 9 bases between the two germline ends. CDR3 bases: TGTGCCAGCTCGCTGAATTTTGGGGCCAACGTCCTGACTTTC. Amino acid sequence: CASSLNFGANVLTF. Combining the CDR3 with reference TRBV18 and TRBJ2-6 gives the whole variable domain NAGVMQNPRHLVRRRGQEARLRCSPMKGHSHVYWYRQLPEEGLKFMVYLQKENIIDESGMPKERFSAEFPKEGPSILRIQQVVRGDSAAYFCASSLNFGANVLTFGAGSRLTVL.

CDR3 protein: CASSLQGRGAETQYF. Written as DNA, the CDR3 is TGTGCCAGCAGTTTACAGGGGCGGGGTGCAGAGACCCAGTACTTC. This chain joins TRBV28 and TRBJ2-5; TRBD1 or TRBD2 may be the D gene (6 bases each). This CDR3 has 15 residues. Trimming stripped 2 bases from V and 4 bases from J, with 14 bases between. Germline assignment: CDR1 MDHEN and CDR2 SYDVKM.

For this clonotype: A clone one base away is much larger, so this may be a read error. The chain has TRBV7-9 and TRBJ2-5; D is possibly TRBD1 (5 bases). Germline V lookup: CDR1 SEHNR, CDR2 FQNEAQ (reference sequence). The V end lost 5 bases, the J end lost 2 bases, and 12 bases lay between the germline ends. The CDR3 is 14 residues long. Here the CDR3 DNA reads TGTGCCAGCAGCGAGGCTAAGGGGCAAGAGACCCAGTACTTC. It codes for CASSEAKGQETQYF.

The CDR3, as DNA: TGTGCCTGGAGTTATCCGGGACGGACCTCTGGGGCCAACGTCCTGACTTTC. This encodes CAWSYPGRTSGANVLTF. This chain links TRBV30 with TRBJ2-6; D tentatively fits TRBD1 or TRBD2 (5 bases each). Per germline, CDR1 GTSNPN and CDR2 SVGIG (reference sequence). CDR3 length: 17 residues. V was pared by 2 bases and J by 0 bases, with 14 bases between.

This clonotype came up many times. The chain couples TRBV18 to TRBJ2-7, with D unclear. Germline CDR1 KGHSH, CDR2 LQKENI. The V end was cut by 0 bases, the J end by 2 bases, with 11 bases between. The CDR3 runs 15 residues. The CDR3 coding sequence is TGTGCCAGCTCACCACCTGGACGGCGAACCTACGAGCAGTACTTC. This sequence encodes CASSPPGRRTYEQYF.

The sample holds many counts of this clonotype. V usage is TRBV30 and J usage is TRBJ1-5; D remains ambiguous. V was trimmed by 2 bases and J by 4 bases, leaving 12 bases between them. CDR1 and CDR2 (germline): GTSNPN, SVGIG (reference sequence). This CDR3 has 14 residues. CDR3 DNA sequence: TGTGCCTGGAGTCCCGACGGCCTTAATCAGCCCCAGCATTTT. Protein sequence: CAWSPDGLNQPQHF. Supplemented by reference TRBV30 and TRBJ1-5, the full variable domain reads SQTIHQWPATLVQPVGSPLSLECTVEGTSNPNLYWYRQAAGRGLQLLFYSVGIGQISSEVPQNLSASRPQDRQFILSSKKLLLSDSGFYLCAWSPDGLNQPQHFGDGTRLSIL.

The chain couples TRBV6-5 to TRBJ2-1, with TRBD2 matching over 9 bases. CDR1 is MNHEY, CDR2 SVGAGI, per germline. V shed 0 bases, J shed 6 bases, and the junction held 9 bases outside the gene matches. The CDR3 covers 17 residues. CDR3 DNA sequence: TGTGCCAGCAGTTACTCGAGGTCTAGCGGGACCACCAATGAGCAGTTCTTC. Translation gives CASSYSRSSGTTNEQFF.

Many counts were recorded for this clonotype. The chain uses TRBV7-9 and TRBJ2-1, with D uncertain. Trimming cost V 1 base and J 10 bases, with 8 bases left between them. This CDR3 comprises 12 residues. The germline gives CDR1 SEHNR, CDR2 FQNEAQ (reference sequence). The DNA for the CDR3 is TGTGCCAGCAGCTTAGAATATTTCGAGCAGTTCTTC. Amino acid sequence: CASSLEYFEQFF.

V gene TRBV2 combines with J gene TRBJ2-5; 9 nucleotides line up with TRBD2. V gave up 6 bases and J gave up 5 bases; unmatched junction bases: 13. CDR1 is SNHLY and CDR2 is FYNNEI in the germline V gene. The length of the CDR3 is 16 residues. The CDR3 is CASRQYSGRMDETQYF. The CDR3, as DNA: TGTGCCAGCAGGCAATATAGCGGGAGAATGGATGAGACCCAGTACTTC.

This clonotype was detected many times. CDR3: CASSVGGSGRNEQFF. The CDR3 coding sequence is TGTGCCAGCAGCGTAGGTGGGAGCGGGAGAAATGAGCAGTTCTTC. The V and J genes are TRBV9 and TRBJ2-1; TRBD2 matches 8 bases. This CDR3 comprises 15 residues. V lost 0 bases, J lost 7 bases, and 6 bases stayed unmatched. Germline values: CDR1 SGDLS, CDR2 YYNGEE.

This clonotype has more than one count but fewer than ten. The CDR3 DNA follows: TGCAGTGCAGCTCCCACTACGGGTGACGAGCAGTACTTC. It yields the protein CSAAPTTGDEQYF. The V call is TRBV20-1, the J call TRBJ2-7, with D hard to call. This CDR3 spans 13 amino acids. Germline-derived CDR1 and CDR2 are DFQATT and SNEGSKA (reference sequence). V gave up 6 bases and J gave up 5 bases, with 17 bases separating them.

This clonotype was seen repeatedly, ten times or more. The V gene is TRBV18, the J gene TRBJ1-1; D might be TRBD1 (5 bases). The V gene's germline CDR1 is KGHSH and CDR2 LQKENI. V lost 8 bases and J 2 bases, leaving 12 bases between the germline ends. This CDR3 is 13 amino acids long. The CDR3 region is CASSPDSNTEAFF. DNA for the CDR3: TGTGCCAGCAGTCCCGACAGCAACACTGAAGCTTTCTTT.

This clonotype was observed at least ten times. This rearrangement joins TRBV20-1 to TRBJ2-3; no clear D. In germline, CDR1 is DFQATT, CDR2 SNEGSKA (reference sequence). This CDR3 is built from 14 residues. Trimming shortened V by 5 bases and J by 4 bases, and 16 bases separated the two germline ends. CDR3 region: CSAPTRTGADTQYF. CDR3 nucleotides: TGCAGTGCTCCCACGCGCACGGGCGCAGATACGCAGTATTTT.

This clonotype appeared many times. The CDR3 region has the DNA TGTGCCAGCAGTTCCCGAAGGCTTAACACCGGGGAGCTGTTTTTT. Protein sequence: CASSSRRLNTGELFF. The chain combines TRBV12-3 or TRBV12-4 with TRBJ2-2; unclear D gene. The CDR3 contains 15 residues. V was pared by 4 bases and J by 2 bases, with 11 bases between.

The chain couples TRBV28 to TRBJ2-1, with 11 bases matching TRBD2. CDR3 length: 16 residues. V shed 2 bases and J 14 bases; nucleotides not matched to a gene: 14. In germline, CDR1 is MDHEN, CDR2 SYDVKM. The CDR3 sequence: CASSLGGQLAGAYEFF. DNA of the CDR3: TGTGCCAGCAGTTTAGGGGGTCAACTAGCGGGGGCCTATGAGTTCTTC.

Only a few counts were recorded for this clonotype. V and J are TRBV2 and TRBJ2-2; TRBD2 aligns across 10 bases. CDR1 is SNHLY, CDR2 FYNNEI, per germline. The CDR3 has 16 residues. V dropped 1 base and J dropped 4; count of bases not matched to a gene: 3. The CDR3 protein is CASSEGLAGVTGELFF. CDR3 sequence (DNA): TGTGCCAGCAGTGAAGGCCTAGCGGGGGTCACCGGGGAGCTGTTTTTT.

This clonotype came up many times. Here the CDR3 reads CASSPQGFGTEAFF. The CDR3 bases are TGTGCCAGCAGCCCCCAGGGGTTTGGGACTGAAGCTTTCTTT. The chain uses TRBV7-8 and TRBJ1-1, with D possibly matching TRBD1 (6 bases). The germline V and J ends were trimmed by 5 bases and 5 bases, with 15 bases remaining between them. The CDR3 totals 14 residues. CDR1 is SGHVS and CDR2 is FQNEAQ in the germline V gene.

With regard to this clonotype: Since the CDR3 does not end with the conserved phenylalanine or tryptophan, this likely comes from a read error. CDR3: CASSFRTSGSRNEQFL. The CDR3, as DNA: TGTGCCAGCAGCTTTAGAACTAGCGGGAGTAGGAATGAGCAGTTCCTC. The chain has TRBV5-6 and TRBJ2-1; 11 nucleotides agree with TRBD2. The germline V gene encodes CDR1 SGHDT and CDR2 YYEEEE. CDR3 size: 16 residues. The V gene end was trimmed by 2 bases and the J gene end by 7 bases; junction bases not matched to a gene: 8.

This clonotype occurred many times. This chain joins TRBV5-6 and TRBJ2-1; no clear D gene. The CDR3 spans 15 residues. The germline V gene encodes CDR1 SGHDT and CDR2 YYEEEE. V was cut by 4 bases and J by 4 bases, with 15 bases left in between. The CDR3 coding sequence is TGTGCCAGCAGCCACGAATATTCCGTGTACAATGAGCAGTTCTTC. Translated, it gives CASSHEYSVYNEQFF.